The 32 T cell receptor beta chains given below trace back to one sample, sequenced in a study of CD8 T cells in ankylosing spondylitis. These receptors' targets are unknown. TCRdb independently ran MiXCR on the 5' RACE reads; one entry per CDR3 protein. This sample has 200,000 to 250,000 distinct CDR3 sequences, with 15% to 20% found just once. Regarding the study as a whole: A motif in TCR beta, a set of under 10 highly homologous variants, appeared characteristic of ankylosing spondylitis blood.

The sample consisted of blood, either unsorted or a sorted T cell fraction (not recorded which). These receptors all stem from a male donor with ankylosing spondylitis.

The CDR3 DNA reads TGTGCCAGCAGCTTAGTAGTAGGGACACAGGAAACCAACTATGGCTACACCTTC. Its protein is CASSLVVGTQETNYGYTF. This rearrangement joins TRBV11-1 to TRBJ1-2, with a weak D call TRBD1 (6 bases). CDR1 is SGHAT and CDR2 is FQDESV in the germline V gene (reference sequence). The V end was cut by 1 base, the J end by 2 bases, with 20 bases between. The CDR3 has 18 amino acids.

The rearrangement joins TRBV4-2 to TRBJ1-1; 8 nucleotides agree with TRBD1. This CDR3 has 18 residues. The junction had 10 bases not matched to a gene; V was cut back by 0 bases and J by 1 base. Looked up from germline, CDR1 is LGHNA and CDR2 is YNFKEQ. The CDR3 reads CASSQEPRTGLGNTEAFF. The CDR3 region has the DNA TGTGCCAGCAGCCAAGAACCGCGGACAGGGCTAGGGAACACTGAAGCTTTCTTT.

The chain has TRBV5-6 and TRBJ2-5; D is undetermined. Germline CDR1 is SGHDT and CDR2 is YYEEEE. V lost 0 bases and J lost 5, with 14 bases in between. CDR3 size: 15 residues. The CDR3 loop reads CASSLVRAERETQYF. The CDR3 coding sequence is TGTGCCAGCAGCTTGGTACGGGCGGAACGGGAGACCCAGTACTTC.

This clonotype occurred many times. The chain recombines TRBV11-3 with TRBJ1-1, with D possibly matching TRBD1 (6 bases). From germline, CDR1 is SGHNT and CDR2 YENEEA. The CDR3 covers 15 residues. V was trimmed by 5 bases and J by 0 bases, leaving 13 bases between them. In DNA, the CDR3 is TGTGCCAGCAGCCCATGGGGGGGCATGAACACTGAAGCTTTCTTT. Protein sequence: CASSPWGGMNTEAFF.

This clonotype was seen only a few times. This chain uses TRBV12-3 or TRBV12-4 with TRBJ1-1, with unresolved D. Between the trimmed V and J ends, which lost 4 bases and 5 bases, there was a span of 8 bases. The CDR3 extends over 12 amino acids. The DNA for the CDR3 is TGTGCCAGCAGTTATGTTGGGACTGAAGCTTTCTTT. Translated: CASSYVGTEAFF.

The CDR3: CAISGMEGNTEAFF. The CDR3, as DNA: TGTGCCATCAGTGGGATGGAGGGAAACACTGAAGCTTTCTTT. V gene TRBV10-3 combines with J gene TRBJ1-1, with D hard to call. The V gene's germline CDR1 is ENHRY and CDR2 SYGVKD. This CDR3 is built from 14 residues. With 4 bases removed from V and 2 bases from J, the gap between germline ends came to 11 bases.

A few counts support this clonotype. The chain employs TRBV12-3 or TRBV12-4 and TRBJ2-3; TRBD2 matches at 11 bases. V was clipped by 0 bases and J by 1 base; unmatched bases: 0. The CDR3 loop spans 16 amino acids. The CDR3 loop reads CASSLAGLAGTDTQYF. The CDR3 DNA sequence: TGTGCCAGCAGTTTAGCGGGACTAGCGGGCACAGATACGCAGTATTTT.

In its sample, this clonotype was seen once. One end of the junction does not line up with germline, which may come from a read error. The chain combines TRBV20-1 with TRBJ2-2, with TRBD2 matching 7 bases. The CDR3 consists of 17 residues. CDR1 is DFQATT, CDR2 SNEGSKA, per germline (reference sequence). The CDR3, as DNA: TGCTGTGCTAGAGAGCTTCCCCTAAAGGGACTATACGGGGAGCTGTTTTTT. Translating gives CCARELPLKGLYGELFF.

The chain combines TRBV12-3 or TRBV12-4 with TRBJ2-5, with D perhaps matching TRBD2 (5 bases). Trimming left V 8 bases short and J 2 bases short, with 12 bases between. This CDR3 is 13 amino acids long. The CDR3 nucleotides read TGTGCCAGCTGGACTGAACTACAAGAGACCCAGTACTTC. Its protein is CASWTELQETQYF.

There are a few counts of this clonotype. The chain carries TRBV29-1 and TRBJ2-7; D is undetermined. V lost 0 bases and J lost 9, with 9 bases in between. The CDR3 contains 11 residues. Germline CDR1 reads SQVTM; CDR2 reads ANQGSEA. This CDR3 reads CSVEEWGWQYF. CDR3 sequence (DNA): TGCAGCGTTGAAGAATGGGGTTGGCAGTACTTC.

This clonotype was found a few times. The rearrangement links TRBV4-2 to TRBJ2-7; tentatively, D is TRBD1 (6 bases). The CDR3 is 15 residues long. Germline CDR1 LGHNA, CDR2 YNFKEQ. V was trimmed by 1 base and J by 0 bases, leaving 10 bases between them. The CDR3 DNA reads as TGTGCCAGCAGCCAAGTTAAGGACAGCTCCTACGAGCAGTACTTC. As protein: CASSQVKDSSYEQYF.

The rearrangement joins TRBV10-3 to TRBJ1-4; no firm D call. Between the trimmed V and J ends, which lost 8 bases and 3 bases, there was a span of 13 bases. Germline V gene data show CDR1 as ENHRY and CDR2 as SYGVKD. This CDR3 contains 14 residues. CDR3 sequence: CAIGRGDSNEKLFF. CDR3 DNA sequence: TGTGCCATCGGTCGGGGAGATTCTAATGAAAAACTGTTTTTT.

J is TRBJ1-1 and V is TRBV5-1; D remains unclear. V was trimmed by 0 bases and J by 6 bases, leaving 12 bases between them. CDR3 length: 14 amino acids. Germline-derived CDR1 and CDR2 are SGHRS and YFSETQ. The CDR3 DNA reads TGCGCCAGCAGCTTGGACAGTTTTTGGGCTGAAGCTTTCTTT. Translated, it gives CASSLDSFWAEAFF.

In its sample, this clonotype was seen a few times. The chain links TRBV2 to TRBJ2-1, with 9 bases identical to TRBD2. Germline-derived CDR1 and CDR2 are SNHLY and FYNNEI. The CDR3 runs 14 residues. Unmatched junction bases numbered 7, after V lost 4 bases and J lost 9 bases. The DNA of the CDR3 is TGTGCCAGCAGTGGAGGTAGCGGGAGAATTGAGCAGTTCTTC. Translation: CASSGGSGRIEQFF.

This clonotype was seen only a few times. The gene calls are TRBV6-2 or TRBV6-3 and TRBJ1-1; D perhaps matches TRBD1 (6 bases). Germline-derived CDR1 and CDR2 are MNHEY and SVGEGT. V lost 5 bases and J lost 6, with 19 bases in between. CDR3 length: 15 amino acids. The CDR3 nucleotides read TGTGCCAGCAGTCCGATTGCCGAGGGGGGAGCTGAAGCTTTCTTT. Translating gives CASSPIAEGGAEAFF.

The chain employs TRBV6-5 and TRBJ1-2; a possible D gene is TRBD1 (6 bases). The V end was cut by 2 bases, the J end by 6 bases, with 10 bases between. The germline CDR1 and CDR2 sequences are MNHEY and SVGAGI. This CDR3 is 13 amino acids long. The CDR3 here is CASSYKGGNGYTF. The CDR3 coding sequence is TGTGCCAGCAGTTACAAGGGGGGCAATGGCTACACCTTC.

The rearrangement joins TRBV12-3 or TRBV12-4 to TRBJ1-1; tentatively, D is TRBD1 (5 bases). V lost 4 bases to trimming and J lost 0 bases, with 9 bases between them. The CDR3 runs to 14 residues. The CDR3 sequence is CASSWGRVNTEAFF. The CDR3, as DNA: TGTGCCAGCAGTTGGGGGAGGGTGAACACTGAAGCTTTCTTT.

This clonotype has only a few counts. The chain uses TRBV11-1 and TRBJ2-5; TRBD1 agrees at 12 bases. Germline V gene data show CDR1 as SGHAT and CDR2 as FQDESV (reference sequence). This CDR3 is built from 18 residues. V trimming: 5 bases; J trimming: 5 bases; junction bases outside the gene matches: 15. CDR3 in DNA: TGTGCCAGCAGCCCCACCCGGGACAGGGGGCACCAATGGGAGACCCAGTACTTC. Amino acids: CASSPTRDRGHQWETQYF.

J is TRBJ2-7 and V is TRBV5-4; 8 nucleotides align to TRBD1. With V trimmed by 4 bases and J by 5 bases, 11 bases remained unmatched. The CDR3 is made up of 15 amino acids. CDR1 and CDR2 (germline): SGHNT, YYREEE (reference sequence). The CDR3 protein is CASSVPGTGPHEQYF. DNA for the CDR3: TGTGCCAGCAGCGTTCCTGGGACAGGTCCCCACGAGCAGTACTTC.

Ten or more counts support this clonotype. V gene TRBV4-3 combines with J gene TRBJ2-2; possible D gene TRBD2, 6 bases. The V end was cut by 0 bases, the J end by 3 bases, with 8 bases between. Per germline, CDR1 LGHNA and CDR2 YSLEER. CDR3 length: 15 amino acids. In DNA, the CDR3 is TGCGCCAGCAGCCAAGAACGGGACTACACCGGGGAGCTGTTTTTT. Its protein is CASSQERDYTGELFF.

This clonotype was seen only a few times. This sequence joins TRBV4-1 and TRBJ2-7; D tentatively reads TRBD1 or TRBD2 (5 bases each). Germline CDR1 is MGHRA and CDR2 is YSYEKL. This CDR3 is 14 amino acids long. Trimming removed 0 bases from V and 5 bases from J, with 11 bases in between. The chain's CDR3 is CASSQEGRDHEQYF. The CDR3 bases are TGCGCCAGCAGCCAAGAAGGCAGGGACCACGAGCAGTACTTC.

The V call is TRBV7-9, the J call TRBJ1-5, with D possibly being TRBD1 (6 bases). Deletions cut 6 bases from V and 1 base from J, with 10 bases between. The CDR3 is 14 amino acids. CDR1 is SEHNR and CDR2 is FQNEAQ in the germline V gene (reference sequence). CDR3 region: CASSRTESNQPQHF. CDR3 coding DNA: TGTGCCAGCAGTCGGACAGAAAGCAATCAGCCCCAGCATTTT.

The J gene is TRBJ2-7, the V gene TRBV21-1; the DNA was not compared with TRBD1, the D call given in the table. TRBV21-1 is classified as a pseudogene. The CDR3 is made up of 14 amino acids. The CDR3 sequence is CASSNGGLWYEQYF. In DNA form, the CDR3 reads TGTGCCAGCAGCAATGGGGGGCTTTGGTACGAGCAGTACTTC.

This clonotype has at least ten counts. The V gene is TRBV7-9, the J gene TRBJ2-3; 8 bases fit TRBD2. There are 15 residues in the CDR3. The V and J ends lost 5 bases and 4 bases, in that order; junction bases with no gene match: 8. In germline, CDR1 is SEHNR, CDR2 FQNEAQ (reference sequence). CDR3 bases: TGTGCCAGCAGCCCCGGGACTAGAGGCGCAGATACGCAGTATTTT. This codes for CASSPGTRGADTQYF.

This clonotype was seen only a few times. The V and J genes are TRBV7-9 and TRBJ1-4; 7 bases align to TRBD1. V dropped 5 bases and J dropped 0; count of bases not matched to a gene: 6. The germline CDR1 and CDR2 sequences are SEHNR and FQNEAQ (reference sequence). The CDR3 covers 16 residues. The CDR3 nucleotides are TGTGCCAGCAGCAAAACAGGGGTCGCAACTAATGAAAAACTGTTTTTT. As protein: CASSKTGVATNEKLFF.

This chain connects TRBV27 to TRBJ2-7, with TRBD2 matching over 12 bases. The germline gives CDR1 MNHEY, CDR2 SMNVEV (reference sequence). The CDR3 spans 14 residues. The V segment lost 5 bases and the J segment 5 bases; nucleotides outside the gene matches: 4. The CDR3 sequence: CASSPRTSGDEQYF. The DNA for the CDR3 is TGTGCCAGCAGTCCCAGGACTAGCGGGGACGAGCAGTACTTC.

As DNA, the CDR3 is TGTGCCAGCAGCCAAGATGTCCAGAGCTATGGCTACACCTTC. As protein: CASSQDVQSYGYTF. The V and J genes are TRBV3-1 and TRBJ1-2, with unresolved D. The CDR3 runs to 14 residues. Per germline, CDR1 LGHDT and CDR2 YNNKEL (reference sequence). V gave up 0 bases and J gave up 4 bases, with 9 bases separating them.

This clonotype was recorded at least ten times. For the CDR3, the DNA is TGCGCCAGCAGCTCACACGACAGCCAAGAGACCCAGTACTTC. Amino acid sequence: CASSSHDSQETQYF. The V gene is TRBV5-1, the J gene TRBJ2-5; perhaps TRBD1 as D (5 bases). V lost 3 bases and J 1 base, leaving 10 bases between the germline ends. The length of the CDR3 is 14 residues. Looked up from germline, CDR1 is SGHRS and CDR2 is YFSETQ.

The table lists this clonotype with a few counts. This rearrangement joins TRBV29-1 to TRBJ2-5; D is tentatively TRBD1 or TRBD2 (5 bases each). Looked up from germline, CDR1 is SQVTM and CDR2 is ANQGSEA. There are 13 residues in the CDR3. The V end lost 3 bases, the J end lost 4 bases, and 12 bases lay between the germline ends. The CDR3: CSVETEGRETQYF. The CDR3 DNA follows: TGCAGCGTTGAGACTGAGGGGAGAGAGACCCAGTACTTC. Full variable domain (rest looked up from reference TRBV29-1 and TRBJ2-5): SAVISQKPSRDICQRGTSLTIQCQVDSQVTMMFWYRQQPGQSLTLIATANQGSEATYESGFVIDKFPISRPNLTFSTLTVSNMSPEDSSIYLCSVETEGRETQYFGPGTRLLVL.

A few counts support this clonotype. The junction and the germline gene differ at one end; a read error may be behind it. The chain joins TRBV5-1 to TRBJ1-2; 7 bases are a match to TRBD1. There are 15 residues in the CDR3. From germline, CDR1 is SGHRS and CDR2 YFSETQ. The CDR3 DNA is TGCGCCAGCAGCCCAAGACAGGGCGGGTATCATGGCCACACCTTC. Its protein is CASSPRQGGYHGHTF.

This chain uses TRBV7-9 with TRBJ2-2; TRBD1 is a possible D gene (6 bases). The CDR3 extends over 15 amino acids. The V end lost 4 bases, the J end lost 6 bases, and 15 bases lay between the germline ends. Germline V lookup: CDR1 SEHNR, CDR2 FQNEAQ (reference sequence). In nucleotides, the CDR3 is TGTGCCAGCAGCTACTTCCCAGGGGTGGCCGGGGAGCTGTTTTTT. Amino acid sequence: CASSYFPGVAGELFF.

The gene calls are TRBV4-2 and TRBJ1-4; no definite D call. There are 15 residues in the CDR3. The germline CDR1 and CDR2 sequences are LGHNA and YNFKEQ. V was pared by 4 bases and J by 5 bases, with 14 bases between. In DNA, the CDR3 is TGTGCCAGCAGCCCCCACAGCTTAACAAATGAAAAACTGTTTTTT. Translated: CASSPHSLTNEKLFF.